The rows below give T cell receptor beta chains drawn from one sample of a study of shared clonotypes between healthy human individuals. The table came from immunoSEQ multiplex PCR; TCRdb's copy has only in-frame clones and leaves some out. The repertoire holds roughly 1.5 million clones, 95% to 99% seen once, with 0.45% in the top ten. Source material: naive CD4+ T cells sorted from blood. These receptors were taken from a man aged 25 to 40 in good health. CDR3s leave out the opening cysteine and the closing phenylalanine or tryptophan. Each record gives: J gene, V gene, CDR3 protein.

>TRBJ1-1|TRBV6-1
ASRGWTEAF
>TRBJ2-7|TRBV5-4
ASSRTVEREKEQY
>TRBJ2-3|TRBV21-1
ASSHYKCQGGPDTQY
>TRBJ2-5|TRBV5-1
ASQPGGRETQY
>TRBJ1-1|TRBV19
ASIPNRGSTEAF
>TRBJ1-4|TRBV7-2
ASSLRLGGIGEKLF
>TRBJ2-5|TRBV4-1
ASSQDGGQGQETQY
>TRBJ1-1|TRBV5-1
ASSWRTGSGTEAF
>TRBJ1-3|TRBV7-9
ASSFEGNSGNTIY
>TRBJ2-7|TRBV5-4
ASSLGVAGGPSYEQY
>TRBJ1-2|TRBV7-9
ASSLLDGYT
>TRBJ2-2|TRBV7-3
ASSFGGTGELF
>TRBJ1-5|TRBV6-5
ASSYQGVDQPQH
>TRBJ1-2|TRBV18
ASSLGGRANYGYT
>TRBJ2-7|TRBV7-9
ATETDYEQY
>TRBJ2-3|TRBV18
ASSPRQSGTDTQY
>TRBJ2-3|TRBV4-1
ASSQPRRGSGTDTQY
>TRBJ1-4|TRBV5-1
ASRVDRGEKLF
>TRBJ1-1|TRBV4-3
ASSPVGSGLGVTEAF
>TRBJ2-7|TRBV14
ASSQAPFGEQY
>TRBJ1-5|TRBV30
AWSVEGRQPQH
>TRBJ2-5|TRBV5-1
ASSRRGNQETQY
>TRBJ2-3|TRBV28
ASSPGLPHSTDTQY
>TRBJ1-5|TRBV9
ASSVFPGRGGQPQH
>TRBJ1-5|TRBV11-2
ASSLDGKNQPQH